Shown below are 20 T cell receptor beta chains from a single sample sequenced in a study of beta chain features in type 1 diabetes. Expressed TCRB transcripts were sequenced because the entire RNA isolate underwent reverse transcription. The data were produced by immunoSEQ multiplex PCR, yet TCRdb's version contains in-frame clones alone and is incomplete. The repertoire includes about 110,000 clones, roughly 40% of them detected once, and about 0.07% sits in the top ten. The sequencing input was stem cell memory CD4+ T cells from blood. These receptors originate from a young woman in good health.

The chain combines TRBV7-2 with TRBJ1-1; no clear D. Trimming stripped 1 base from V and 10 bases from J, with 22 bases between. CDR3 length: 16 amino acids. Germline loops: CDR1 SGHTA, CDR2 FQGNSA. The CDR3 region is CASSLGVSTRGFGAFF. For the CDR3, the DNA is TGTGCCAGCAGCTTAGGGGTCAGTACTCGGGGATTTGGAGCTTTCTTT.

V usage is TRBV30 and J usage is TRBJ2-5; 9 nucleotides match TRBD1. Germline CDR1 reads GTSNPN; CDR2 reads SVGIG (reference sequence). The CDR3 has 14 amino acids. With 3 bases clipped from V and 5 bases from J, the junction kept 7 bases outside the gene matches. CDR3 bases: TGTGCCTGGAGCGGGACAGGGCTGAGTGAGACCCAGTACTTC. Translation gives CAWSGTGLSETQYF.

This clone has only a few counts. V and J are TRBV11-2 and TRBJ2-2; D is perhaps TRBD1 (6 bases). This CDR3 comprises 16 residues. Germline V gene lookup returns CDR1 SGHAT and CDR2 FQNNGV. Trimming cost V 5 bases and J 0 bases, with 13 bases left between them. In nucleotides, the CDR3 is TGTGCCAGCAGCCACAGGGTGTACGCGAACACCGGGGAGCTGTTTTTT. Amino acid sequence: CASSHRVYANTGELFF.

The chain employs TRBV7-6 and TRBJ2-1; 7 nucleotides align to TRBD2. Germline lookup yields CDR1 SGHVS and CDR2 FNYEAQ. The CDR3 loop spans 13 amino acids. Trimming removed 10 bases from V and 9 bases from J; junction bases left unmatched: 12. CDR3 in amino acids: CATSPGRLLEQFF. In nucleotides, the CDR3 is TGTGCCACCTCCCCCGGGAGGCTTCTTGAGCAGTTCTTC.

This clone appeared a few times. The chain combines TRBV15 with TRBJ1-1, with TRBD1 identical over 9 bases. The CDR3 extends over 17 amino acids. The trim removed 1 base at V and 4 bases at J, leaving 10 bases unmatched. Per the germline V gene, CDR1 is LNHNV and CDR2 is YYDKDF (reference sequence). The CDR3 is CATSRGGQGFSGTEAFF. The CDR3 nucleotides read TGTGCCACCAGCAGAGGGGGACAGGGATTTTCGGGCACTGAAGCTTTCTTT.

This chain uses TRBV9 with TRBJ2-7; TRBD2 aligns across 9 bases. V shed 2 bases and J 0 bases; nucleotides not matched to a gene: 3. Germline values: CDR1 SGDLS, CDR2 YYNGEE. The CDR3 spans 15 residues. CDR3 protein: CASSVDSGSSYEQYF. The CDR3 DNA is TGTGCCAGCAGCGTCGATAGCGGGAGCTCCTACGAGCAGTACTTC.

This clone was counted a few times. V gene TRBV2 combines with J gene TRBJ1-2; no definite D call. Trimming pared 6 bases from V and 4 bases from J, leaving 18 bases between. CDR1 is SNHLY and CDR2 is FYNNEI in the germline V gene. The CDR3 extends over 15 amino acids. The CDR3 reads CASRGRLPLVYGYTF. The CDR3 region has the DNA TGTGCCAGCAGGGGCAGATTACCGCTTGTCTATGGCTACACCTTC. Using reference TRBV2 and TRBJ1-2 for the parts outside the CDR3, the full variable domain is EPEVTQTPSHQVTQMGQEVILRCVPISNHLYFYWYRQILGQKVEFLVSFYNNEISEKSEIFDDQFSVERPDGSNFTLKIRSTKLEDSAMYFCASRGRLPLVYGYTFGSGTRLTVV.

The CDR3 is CASSSLVGTQYF. The CDR3 nucleotides read TGTGCCAGCAGTTCCCTAGTTGGGACCCAGTACTTC. The chain uses TRBV27 and TRBJ2-5; unclear D gene. This CDR3 is built from 12 residues. The V and J ends lost 4 bases and 7 bases respectively, with 10 bases between them. Germline V gives CDR1 MNHEY, CDR2 SMNVEV (reference sequence).

This clone has only one observation. The gene calls are TRBV5-6 and TRBJ2-6; a possible D gene is TRBD1 (5 bases). This CDR3 contains 15 residues. CDR1 and CDR2 from the germline V gene are SGHDT and YYEEEE. Trimming left V 2 bases short and J 0 bases short, with 6 bases between. DNA of the CDR3: TGTGCCAGCAGCTTAGGGGTCTCTGGGGCCAACGTCCTGACTTTC. This translates into CASSLGVSGANVLTF.

This clone has more than one count but fewer than ten. J is TRBJ2-5 and V is TRBV18; TRBD1 matches 10 bases. This CDR3 spans 16 amino acids. The germline CDR1 and CDR2 sequences are KGHSH and LQKENI. Trimming at V came to 1 base and at J to 5 bases, leaving 7 bases not matched to a gene. Here the CDR3 DNA reads TGTGCCAGCTCACCACGGTCGACAGGGGGCAGTGAGACCCAGTACTTC. Amino acids: CASSPRSTGGSETQYF.

This clone was observed a few times. The rearrangement links TRBV5-1 to TRBJ2-4; D unclear. This CDR3 region has 13 residues. The V gene lost 6 bases and the J gene lost 0 bases, with 7 bases spanning the gap. Germline-derived CDR1 and CDR2 are SGHRS and YFSETQ. CDR3: CASKELAKNIQYF. As DNA, the CDR3 is TGCGCCAGCAAAGAGCTAGCCAAAAACATTCAGTACTTC. The whole variable domain, remainder taken from reference TRBV5-1 and TRBJ2-4, is KAGVTQTPRYLIKTRGQQVTLSCSPISGHRSVSWYQQTPGQGLQFLFEYFSETQRNKGNFPGRFSGRQFSNSRSEMNVSTLELGDSALYLCASKELAKNIQYFGAGTRLSVL.

The J gene is TRBJ2-3, the V gene TRBV7-6, with a weak D call TRBD2 (6 bases). Germline V gene sequence: CDR1 SGHVS, CDR2 FNYEAQ. The CDR3 consists of 17 residues. Trimming shortened V by 4 bases and J by 2 bases, and 19 bases separated the two germline ends. CDR3 sequence (DNA): TGTGCCAGCAGCTCAGAGCGACTCGCGGGGATCACAGATACGCAGTATTTT. Translating it yields CASSSERLAGITDTQYF.

This clone appeared a few times. The CDR3 DNA follows: TGTGCCATCAGGGACAGGAGCAACTTTAACTATGGCTACACCTTC. It codes for CAIRDRSNFNYGYTF. The chain uses TRBV10-3 and TRBJ1-2; 7 bases are shared with TRBD1. J was trimmed by 1 base and V by 6 bases; bases with no gene match: 8. This CDR3 contains 15 residues. From germline, CDR1 is ENHRY and CDR2 SYGVKD.

The chain has TRBV29-1 and TRBJ1-1; tentatively, D is TRBD1 (5 bases). V lost 3 bases to trimming and J lost 0 bases, with 11 bases between them. Germline V gene lookup returns CDR1 SQVTM and CDR2 ANQGSEA. The CDR3 has 14 residues. CDR3 nucleotides: TGCAGCGTTGAGGAGGGGATGATGAACACTGAAGCTTTCTTT. Translating gives CSVEEGMMNTEAFF. Drawing the rest from reference TRBV29-1 and TRBJ1-1, the complete variable domain is SAVISQKPSRDICQRGTSLTIQCQVDSQVTMMFWYRQQPGQSLTLIATANQGSEATYESGFVIDKFPISRPNLTFSTLTVSNMSPEDSSIYLCSVEEGMMNTEAFFGQGTRLTVV.

There are a few counts of this clone. V is TRBV7-9 and J is TRBJ2-7; D is undetermined. Germline-derived CDR1 and CDR2 are SEHNR and FQNEAQ (reference sequence). Trimming took 5 bases from V and 6 from J, leaving 17 bases between them. CDR3 length: 14 residues. In DNA, the CDR3 is TGTGCCAGCAGCCCCCGATCCTTCCCCGGCGAGCAGTACTTC. It yields the protein CASSPRSFPGEQYF.

The chain employs TRBV7-3 and TRBJ2-7; 8 bases align to TRBD1. Unmatched junction bases numbered 11, after V lost 7 bases and J lost 3 bases. Germline V gene data show CDR1 as SGHTA and CDR2 as FQGTGA. The CDR3 extends over 15 amino acids. CDR3 coding DNA: TGTGCCAGCACCAAAAGGACAGGGTCAGTCTACGAGCAGTACTTC. Protein product: CASTKRTGSVYEQYF. Based on the CDR3 plus reference TRBV7-3 and TRBJ2-7, the full variable domain is GAGVSQTPSNKVTEKGKYVELRCDPISGHTALYWYRQSLGQGPEFLIYFQGTGAADDSGLPNDRFFAVRPEGSVSTLKIQRTERGDSAVYLCASTKRTGSVYEQYFGPGTRLTVT.

This chain links TRBV23-1 with TRBJ2-5; D gene ambiguous. TRBV23-1 is an ORF, and what it does is uncertain. The length of the CDR3 is 13 residues. V was cut by 3 bases and J by 5 bases, with 10 bases left in between. CDR3 coding DNA: TGCGCCAGCAGTCATCCTAAAGCGGAGACCCAGTACTTC. Its protein product is CASSHPKAETQYF.

The V call is TRBV7-2, the J call TRBJ2-7, with 7 bases lining up with TRBD2. The germline V gene has CDR1 SGHTA and CDR2 FQGNSA. V shed 7 bases, J shed 4 bases, and the junction held 7 bases outside the gene matches. There are 13 residues in the CDR3. CDR3 sequence: CASKQRGSYEQYF. The CDR3 DNA reads TGTGCCAGCAAGCAGCGGGGTTCGTACGAGCAGTACTTC.

Only one count was recorded for this clone. The chain has TRBV6-1 and TRBJ2-7; TRBD2 agrees at 7 bases. From germline, CDR1 is MNHNS and CDR2 SASEGT. The V gene end was trimmed by 0 bases and the J gene end by 5 bases; junction bases not matched to a gene: 7. This CDR3 region has 15 residues. In DNA, the CDR3 is TGTGCCAGCAGTGAAGCCTCCAGCGGGAACGACGAGCAGTACTTC. Amino acids: CASSEASSGNDEQYF.

V usage is TRBV5-1 and J usage is TRBJ2-7; 10 nucleotides agree with TRBD1. This CDR3 has 14 residues. After removal of 4 bases from V and 4 bases from J, the junction contained 5 bases not matched to a gene. Germline V gene sequence: CDR1 SGHRS, CDR2 YFSETQ. CDR3 sequence (DNA): TGCGCCAGCAGCCCGACAGGGGGCTTGTACGAGCAGTACTTC. Its translation is CASSPTGGLYEQYF.